Here is one T cell receptor (beta chain) with its context. This clonotype is labeled large (0.1 to 1%). Its antigen is unknown. No base qualities exist here, and no much larger clone lies one base off it. The CDR3 sequence holds 13 residues, the cysteine and phenylalanine included. Of the read, only the CDR3 DNA is kept; its 39 bases are in frame from base 1. The V end loses 3 bases and the J end loses 5 bases, and a stretch of 10 bases separates them. CDR1 and CDR2 are drawn from the germline V gene: KGHSH, LQKENI. The library relied on 5' RACE. The PCR step used KAPA HiFi along with constant-region primers for TCRalpha or TCRbeta and a P20EA primer, and a nested second PCR with CA2 or CB2 followed. TCR genes were amplified by unbiased adaptor ligation RT-PCR, with reverse transcription by Superscript III and a polyT18-containing BSL-18E primer. Following second-strand synthesis and blunting, the P10EA/P20EA adaptor was ligated to the 5' end of the cDNA, and NotI digestion was then performed. Both the first and second PCRs consisted of around 18 cycles of 98 degrees C for 20 s, 65 degrees C for 30 s and 72 degrees C for 1 min. Amplicons were indexed with the Nextera XT Index kit v2 Set A, pooled in equimolar amounts and quantified on a Qubit 2.0 Fluorometer. For sequencing, the Illumina MiSeq platform generated 2x300 bp paired-end reads. In the authors' own workflow: V and J genes were assigned to reads on the basis of highest identity to IMGT reference sequences using Repertoire Genesis software ver.1.0. CDR3 was defined as the region from Cys104 to Phe118 plus Gly119 and was translated, and unique sequence reads were defined as those with distinct V, J and CDR3 amino acids. Shared V|J combinations were chosen if significant in both a Fisher's exact test in edgeR and a Mann Whitney U test. After singletons were removed and 500 repertoire combinations were bootstrapped, the repertoire dissimilarity index was calculated with the R rdi package. TCRdb took the public reads, trimmed them with fastp at Q25, ran MiXCR for clone calling and kept in-frame beta chains. Rows with one shared CDR3 protein collapse into an entry with the most common genes and DNA. The V and J calls and clone size come from TCRdb's table, not from the authors' own analysis. The sample table contains more than 950 distinct CDR3 sequences; only one count was recorded for approximately 13% of them. Jointly, the top ten make up around 20% of the sample.

Patients who received neoadjuvant chemotherapy or who lacked clinical information were excluded from enrollment. The TCR-sequenced cases shown were male and underwent subtotal esophagectomy with 2- or 3-field lymphadenectomy. RNA was extracted from bulk tumor tissue sections with a Qiagen AllPrep kit, without T-cell sorting. Small sections of surgically resected tumor tissue were stored in RNAlater reagent at -80°C until RNA extraction. This specimen comes from a study of esophageal squamous cell carcinoma tumors listed by TCRdb under 2021. In terms of the full investigation: Patients were split into immuno relation high and low groups by principal component analysis with K-means clustering of immunohistochemical T-cell and checkpoint marker values. The approximately eleven cases yielded 1,671,742 total TCRalpha reads and some 1,300,000 total TCRbeta reads, of which about 32,000 and 35,000, respectively, were unique. The study was designed to assess TCR repertoire diversity and shared TCR repertoires of T cells within the tumor environment of esophageal squamous cell carcinoma. The wider cohort comprised approximately 53 surgically treated esophageal squamous cell carcinoma patients in Japan, with approximately 21 high and approximately 32 low immuno relation cases. TCR sequencing covered 10 patients: five randomly selected high immuno relation cases and five background-matched low immuno relation cases.

On the study overall, not on this receptor specifically: Just over 26 TRAV|TRAJ and about two dozen TRBV|TRBJ combinations appeared shared among high immuno relation cases, including TRAV13-1|TRAJ22 and TRBV7-9|TRBJ2-7. Because TCRalpha and TCRbeta chains were sequenced separately, chain pairing and recognized antigens remained unknown. Of the 10 or so cases, three showed one dominant TCRalpha VJ recombination along with apparently reduced TCRalpha diversity. Given the large variation in the TCRalphabeta repertoire, shared V|J recombination candidates may have been selected by chance. The high and low immuno relation groups did not differ in total TCR repertoire counts, but the high immuno relation group had more significant repertoire counts. Only a few cases were included in the TCR repertoire analysis, and no investigation at the CDR3 clonotype level was performed.

The TCR was taken from a man between 45 and 79 years old with esophageal squamous cell carcinoma. The receptor chain draws on TRBV18 and TRBJ2-5; the best D guess is TRBD2, with 5 bases matching. The sample comprised tumor tissue. This receptor has the CDR3 CASSPGEQETQYF. At the DNA level, the sequence is TGTGCCAGCTCACCGGGAGAACAGGAGACCCAGTACTTC.